The 4 T cell receptor beta chains listed next were all sequenced from one sample in a study of blood T cell repertoires in COVID-19. The data were produced by immunoSEQ multiplex PCR, yet TCRdb's version contains in-frame clones alone and is incomplete. This sample has 200,000 to 250,000 clones, with around 84% found just once. Sequencing was carried out using peripheral blood. The receptors here all came from a woman over 75 with COVID-19, enrolled during active disease.

This chain joins TRBV7-2 and TRBJ2-3; tentative D call: TRBD2 (6 bases). This CDR3 comprises 15 residues. Trimming cost V 5 bases and J 2 bases, with 14 bases left between them. Germline V gene lookup returns CDR1 SGHTA and CDR2 FQGNSA. The CDR3 spells CASSPWGDDTDTQYF. The CDR3 nucleotides are TGTGCCAGCAGCCCTTGGGGGGACGACACAGATACGCAGTATTTT.

As for this clone: This sample also contains other DNA sequences that code for the same CDR3. V and J are TRBV7-2 and TRBJ2-3; D is perhaps TRBD1 (6 bases). The germline V and J ends were trimmed by 3 bases and 6 bases, with 10 bases remaining between them. Germline CDR1 and CDR2: SGHTA and FQGNSA. The CDR3 has 13 amino acids. The CDR3 reads CASSFGGADTQYF. The CDR3 DNA reads TGTGCCAGCAGCTTTGGGGGCGCCGATACGCAGTATTTT.

The chain uses TRBV6-5 and TRBJ2-3; TRBD2 aligns across 9 bases. The V and J ends lost 6 bases and 4 bases, in that order; junction bases with no gene match: 8. Germline assignment: CDR1 MNHEY and CDR2 SVGAGI. This CDR3 has 15 amino acids. Here the CDR3 DNA reads TGTGCCAGCAGGGAGCGGGGGGTCGGAGCAGATACGCAGTATTTT. Translation: CASRERGVGADTQYF.

The chain recombines TRBV5-1 with TRBJ2-3; D gene unclear. CDR1 SGHRS and CDR2 YFSETQ come from the germline V gene. V was clipped by 0 bases and J by 3 bases, with 5 bases between them. This CDR3 contains 13 residues. As DNA, the CDR3 is TGCGCCAGCAGCTTGGGAGAGACAGATACGCAGTATTTT. Translation: CASSLGETDTQYF.